Shown below are 25 T cell receptor beta chains from a single sample sequenced in a study of control samples from healthy donors and cancer patients. Here immunoSEQ multiplex PCR was the method, and the copy in TCRdb shows in-frame clones only, minus some. The table lists around 100,000 clones, just under 95% of them singletons. The sample taken for sequencing was blood. The receptors come from a human donor in good health. The donor label of this sample is uncertain.

This CDR3 is CASSPTGPFKRLNYGYTF. The CDR3 bases are TGTGCCAGCAGTCCCACAGGGCCCTTCAAGCGGCTTAACTATGGCTACACCTTC. The chain recombines TRBV6-4 with TRBJ1-2; the D gene is possibly TRBD1 (6 bases). The germline gives CDR1 MRHNA, CDR2 SNTAGT. CDR3 size: 18 residues. Between the trimmed V and J ends, which lost 5 bases and 1 base, there was a span of 23 bases.

The chain carries TRBV7-8 and TRBJ1-2; unclear D gene. Trimming removed 7 bases at V and 6 bases at J, with 21 bases between. The germline V gene has CDR1 SGHVS and CDR2 FQNEAQ. The CDR3 covers 15 residues. Written as DNA, the CDR3 is TGTGCCAGCACCAAAAACCCTCGGGTGGTGGATGGCTACACCTTC. Its translation is CASTKNPRVVDGYTF.

This clone has only one observation. V usage is TRBV10-3 and J usage is TRBJ2-7, with unresolved D. Germline-derived CDR1 and CDR2 are ENHRY and SYGVKD. Trimming stripped 2 bases from V and 3 bases from J, with 14 bases between. The CDR3 totals 15 residues. The DNA of the CDR3 is TGTGCCATCAGTGAGGGCGAGAACTACCTCTACGAGCAGTACTTC. Translation gives CAISEGENYLYEQYF.

The chain couples TRBV7-9 to TRBJ2-5; 8 nucleotides line up with TRBD1. With 2 bases clipped from V and 5 bases from J, the junction kept 7 bases outside the gene matches. This CDR3 region has 15 residues. Germline CDR1 and CDR2: SEHNR and FQNEAQ (reference sequence). The CDR3 DNA is TGTGCCAGCAGCTTAAGGACAGGGAGATCGGAGACCCAGTACTTC. As protein: CASSLRTGRSETQYF.

The CDR3 DNA is TGTGCCAGCAGTGAATCGACTAGCGGGGGTAGGAGGACCCAGTACTTC. As protein: CASSESTSGGRRTQYF. This chain uses TRBV6-1 with TRBJ2-5; 12 bases are shared with TRBD2. Germline CDR1 reads MNHNS; CDR2 reads SASEGT. J gave up 7 bases and V 2 bases, and 8 bases lay outside the gene matches. This CDR3 is built from 16 residues.

The chain has TRBV30 and TRBJ2-1; 9 positions agree with TRBD2. The CDR3 extends over 14 amino acids. Germline CDR1 and CDR2: GTSNPN and SVGIG (reference sequence). The CDR3 region has the DNA TGTGTCTTAGGCGGGGGGGGATCCTACAATGAGCAGTTCTTC. Translating it yields CVLGGGGSYNEQFF. The complete variable domain, with remaining parts taken from reference TRBV30 and TRBJ2-1, reads SQTIHQWPATLVQPVGSPLSLECTVEGTSNPNLYWYRQAAGRGLQLLFYSVGIGQISSEVPQNLSASRPQDRQFILSSKKLLLSDSGFYLCVLGGGGSYNEQFFGPGTRLTVL.

The chain employs TRBV3-1 (or the pseudogene TRBV3-2) and TRBJ1-2; D gene ambiguous. The CDR3 is 12 residues long. Germline lookup yields CDR1 LGHDT and CDR2 YNNKEL (reference sequence). The V end was cut by 5 bases, the J end by 3 bases, with 7 bases between. The DNA of the CDR3 is TGTGCCAGCAGCAACGCCGACTATGGCTACACCTTC. Its translation: CASSNADYGYTF.

The chain recombines TRBV5-6 with TRBJ1-1; D unclear. The germline V gene has CDR1 SGHDT and CDR2 YYEEEE. V was cut by 5 bases and J by 4 bases, with 12 bases left in between. The CDR3 extends over 13 amino acids. CDR3: CASRLGRSTEAFF. CDR3 in DNA: TGTGCCAGCAGGCTGGGTCGGAGCACTGAAGCTTTCTTT.

For the CDR3, the DNA is TGTGCCAGTAGTATAGGACTAACTAACTATGGCTACACCTTC. It translates to CASSIGLTNYGYTF. The chain combines TRBV19 with TRBJ1-2, with D unclear. Trimming removed 1 base from V and 0 bases from J, with 6 bases in between. The germline V gene encodes CDR1 LNHDA and CDR2 SQIVND (reference sequence). The CDR3 runs 14 residues.

V is TRBV19 and J is TRBJ1-1; D unclear. CDR1 and CDR2 (germline): LNHDA, SQIVND (reference sequence). CDR3 length: 15 amino acids. V shed 5 bases and J shed 0 bases, with 13 bases lying between them. The CDR3 loop reads CASSPSRILNTEAFF. The CDR3 region has the DNA TGTGCCAGTAGTCCAAGCAGGATATTGAACACTGAAGCTTTCTTT.

The CDR3 sequence is CASSLWGGEQFF. CDR3 nucleotide sequence: TGTGCCAGCAGTTTATGGGGGGGTGAGCAGTTCTTC. The V gene is TRBV12-3 or TRBV12-4, the J gene TRBJ2-1, with TRBD2 matching 7 bases. Germline trimming cut 2 bases from V and 9 bases from J; bases unmatched to any gene: 1. The CDR3 extends over 12 amino acids.

This clone came up once. The rearrangement uses TRBV30 and TRBJ2-1; D is uncertain. The CDR3 sequence is 14 residues long. V lost 0 bases and J lost 0, with 6 bases in between. Per the germline V gene, CDR1 is GTSNPN and CDR2 is SVGIG (reference sequence). The CDR3 reads CAWSVVPSYNEQFF. The CDR3 DNA reads TGTGCCTGGAGTGTAGTACCCTCCTACAATGAGCAGTTCTTC.

V gene TRBV24-1 combines with J gene TRBJ2-3; tentative D call: TRBD2 (6 bases). Germline V CDR1 and CDR2: KGHDR, SFDVKD. The CDR3 covers 16 residues. V was shortened by 3 bases and J by 6 bases, with 18 bases between the two germline ends. CDR3 sequence: CATSDARGWAGDTQYF. The CDR3 DNA follows: TGTGCCACCAGTGATGCCCGGGGATGGGCGGGGGATACGCAGTATTTT.

The J gene is TRBJ2-3, the V gene TRBV6-5; D is possibly TRBD1 (5 bases). V dropped 6 bases and J dropped 3 bases, with 16 bases sitting between them. The CDR3 loop spans 15 amino acids. Germline CDR1 and CDR2: MNHEY and SVGAGI. CDR3 in amino acids: CASRQVALETDTQYF. The CDR3, as DNA: TGTGCCAGCAGACAGGTCGCTTTGGAAACAGATACGCAGTATTTT.

The chain couples TRBV6-5 to TRBJ2-3; 7 nucleotides agree with TRBD2. Germline CDR1 MNHEY, CDR2 SVGAGI. The J segment lost 2 bases and the V segment lost 6 bases, leaving 2 bases of the junction unmatched. The CDR3 is 13 amino acids. This chain's CDR3 is CASSLAVTDTQYF. In DNA, the CDR3 is TGTGCCAGCAGCCTAGCGGTCACAGATACGCAGTATTTT.

A few counts support this clone. This chain joins TRBV7-2 and TRBJ2-2; D assignment may be TRBD1 or TRBD2 (5 bases each). Germline values: CDR1 SGHTA, CDR2 FQGNSA. The CDR3 consists of 15 residues. Trimming took off 4 bases at V and 5 bases at J, with 14 bases between the two ends. This CDR3 reads CASSSNRGLTGELFF. The CDR3 DNA sequence: TGTGCCAGCAGCTCAAATCGGGGCCTTACCGGGGAGCTGTTTTTT.

V and J are TRBV6-5 and TRBJ1-4; TRBD1 might be the D (6 bases). Trimming stripped 0 bases from V and 6 bases from J, with 11 bases between. Germline loops: CDR1 MNHEY, CDR2 SVGAGI. The CDR3 covers 15 residues. The CDR3 sequence is CASSYSDSRDEKLFF. The CDR3 DNA reads TGTGCCAGCAGTTACTCGGACAGCCGGGATGAAAAACTGTTTTTT.

The chain links TRBV25-1 to TRBJ1-1; 7 bases map to TRBD1. The CDR3 sequence is 15 residues long. V dropped 6 bases and J dropped 2; count of bases not matched to a gene: 9. Germline loops: CDR1 MGHDK, CDR2 SYGVNS. In DNA, the CDR3 is TGTGCCAGCAGCCAGGGGGGCTATCTCAACACTGAAGCTTTCTTT. Protein sequence: CASSQGGYLNTEAFF. The full variable domain, with the rest looked up from reference TRBV25-1 and TRBJ1-1, is EADIYQTPRYLVIGTGKKITLECSQTMGHDKMYWYQQDPGMELHLIHYSYGVNSTEKGDLSSESTVSRIRTEHFPLTLESARPSHTSQYLCASSQGGYLNTEAFFGQGTRLTVV.

The chain joins TRBV2 to TRBJ2-3; 9 bases are shared with TRBD2. The CDR3 spans 15 residues. J was trimmed by 11 bases and V by 1 base; bases with no gene match: 10. The germline gives CDR1 SNHLY, CDR2 FYNNEI. CDR3 protein: CASSEGAGGLDGQYF. In nucleotides, the CDR3 is TGTGCCAGCAGTGAAGGTGCGGGGGGGCTGGACGGGCAGTATTTT. Looking up the rest from reference TRBV2 and TRBJ2-3 gives the full variable domain: EPEVTQTPSHQVTQMGQEVILRCVPISNHLYFYWYRQILGQKVEFLVSFYNNEISEKSEIFDDQFSVERPDGSNFTLKIRSTKLEDSAMYFCASSEGAGGLDGQYFGPGTRLTVL.

The chain is built from TRBV6-5 and TRBJ1-1; weak D call: TRBD1 (5 bases). Germline V lookup: CDR1 MNHEY, CDR2 SVGAGI. The CDR3 has 14 amino acids. Trimming took off 2 bases at V and 6 bases at J, with 13 bases between the two ends. The DNA of the CDR3 is TGTGCCAGCAGTTACCCAGGGAGAAAGGCTGAAGCTTTCTTT. Residues: CASSYPGRKAEAFF.

V gene TRBV19 combines with J gene TRBJ2-7; tentatively, D is TRBD2 (6 bases). The CDR3 runs 13 residues. With 5 bases removed from V and 4 bases from J, the gap between germline ends came to 12 bases. Looked up from germline, CDR1 is LNHDA and CDR2 is SQIVND (reference sequence). The CDR3 region has the DNA TGTGCCAGTAGTCCCCAGGGACTGTACGAGCAGTACTTC. This codes for CASSPQGLYEQYF.

This chain connects TRBV7-2 to TRBJ2-3, with D unresolved. Germline-derived CDR1 and CDR2 are SGHTA and FQGNSA. The germline V and J ends were trimmed by 2 bases and 2 bases, with 17 bases remaining between them. This CDR3 comprises 17 residues. The CDR3 nucleotides are TGTGCCAGCAGCTTACGGGCGCCTGGGCCCCCCACAGATACGCAGTATTTT. It yields the protein CASSLRAPGPPTDTQYF. Together with reference TRBV7-2 and TRBJ2-3, the CDR3 gives the full variable domain: GAGVSQSPSNKVTEKGKDVELRCDPISGHTALYWYRQSLGQGLEFLIYFQGNSAPDKSGLPSDRFSAERTGGSVSTLTIQRTQQEDSAVYLCASSLRAPGPPTDTQYFGPGTRLTVL.

The V call is TRBV4-1, the J call TRBJ2-7; no reliable D call. Germline CDR1 and CDR2: MGHRA and YSYEKL. The length of the CDR3 is 15 residues. With 0 bases removed from V and 2 bases from J, the gap between germline ends came to 11 bases. CDR3 protein: CASSQEGTVTYEQYV. The CDR3 DNA is TGCGCCAGCAGCCAAGAAGGTACAGTTACCTACGAGCAGTACGTC.

CDR3 bases: TGTGCCAGCAGCTTAGGGGCAGGGTCACTCTATGAAGGAAACACCATATATTTT. Protein: CASSLGAGSLYEGNTIYF. V gene TRBV7-2 combines with J gene TRBJ1-3, with D tentatively TRBD1 (5 bases). V lost 1 base to trimming and J lost 4 bases, with 20 bases between them. The CDR3 loop spans 18 amino acids. CDR1 SGHTA and CDR2 FQGNSA come from the germline V gene. The complete variable domain, with remaining parts taken from reference TRBV7-2 and TRBJ1-3, reads GAGVSQSPSNKVTEKGKDVELRCDPISGHTALYWYRQSLGQGLEFLIYFQGNSAPDKSGLPSDRFSAERTGGSVSTLTIQRTQQEDSAVYLCASSLGAGSLYEGNTIYFGEGSWLTVV.

The chain links TRBV24-1 to TRBJ2-1, with TRBD1 matching over 11 bases. V lost 4 bases to trimming and J lost 5 bases; unmatched junction nucleotides: 6. The CDR3 length is 16 residues. The germline gives CDR1 KGHDR, CDR2 SFDVKD. CDR3 amino acids: CATSDRDRGAHNEQFF. CDR3 nucleotides: TGTGCCACCAGTGACCGGGACAGGGGGGCACACAATGAGCAGTTCTTC.